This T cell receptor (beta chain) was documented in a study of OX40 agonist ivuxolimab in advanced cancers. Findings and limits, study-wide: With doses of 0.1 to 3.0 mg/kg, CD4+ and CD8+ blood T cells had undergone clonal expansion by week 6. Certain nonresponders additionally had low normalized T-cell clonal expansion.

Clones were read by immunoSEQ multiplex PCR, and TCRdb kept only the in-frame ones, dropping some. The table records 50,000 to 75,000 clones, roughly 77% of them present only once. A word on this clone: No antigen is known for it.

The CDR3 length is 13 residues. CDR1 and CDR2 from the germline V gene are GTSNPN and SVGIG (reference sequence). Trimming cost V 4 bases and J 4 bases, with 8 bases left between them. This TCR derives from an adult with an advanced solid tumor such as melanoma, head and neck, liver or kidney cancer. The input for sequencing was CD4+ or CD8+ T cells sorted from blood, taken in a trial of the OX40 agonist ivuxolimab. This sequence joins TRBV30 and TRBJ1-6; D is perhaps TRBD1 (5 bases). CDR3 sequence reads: CAWKDRYNSPLHF. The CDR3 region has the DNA TGTGCCTGGAAAGACAGATATAATTCACCCCTCCACTTT.